Listed below are T cell receptor beta chains from one sample, sequenced in a study of CD8+ T cells in alopecia areata. Assay: immunoSEQ multiplex PCR; the TCRdb copy retains only in-frame clones and omits some. This table has around 86,000 clones, more than 65% appearing once. Source: CD8+ T cells sorted from blood, taken at week 44, from a patient treated with tofacitinib. These TCRs come from a human donor with alopecia areata. CDR3s include the opening cysteine and the closing phenylalanine or tryptophan. The order of the fields is D gene, V gene, J gene, CDR3 protein. D genes are given only for firm matches.

>-|TRBV25-1|TRBJ2-1
CASSDNYEQFF
>-|TRBV29-1|TRBJ1-2
CSVREGYGYTF
>TRBD2|TRBV11-2|TRBJ2-3
CASSFAGGLRSTDTQYF
>TRBD1|TRBV29-1|TRBJ2-7
CSVKGGATGDYEQYF
>-|TRBV6-1|TRBJ2-3
CASSEKRGRGGGQYF
>TRBD1|TRBV6-5|TRBJ2-7
CASSYGTGREQYF
>-|TRBV6-5|TRBJ1-1
CASSFDPMETEAFF
>-|TRBV2|TRBJ1-1
CASSAGTMNTEAFF
>-|TRBV27|TRBJ2-7
CASSFPPRNEGFTYEQYF
>-|TRBV4-3|TRBJ2-7
CASSQDRGRDAEQYF
>-|TRBV11-2|TRBJ2-1
CASSPRGGPNEQFF
>-|TRBV10-3|TRBJ1-5
CAISEGPQTDQPQHF
>-|TRBV29-1|TRBJ1-1
CSVDPGTEAFF
>-|TRBV6-6|TRBJ1-1
CASIRVPEAFF
>TRBD2|TRBV19|TRBJ2-1
CASSIGSGTYNEQFF
>TRBD1|TRBV27|TRBJ2-7
CASSLGTGEDEQYF
>-|TRBV29-1|TRBJ1-3
CSVVVGPSGNTIYF
>-|TRBV16|TRBJ1-4
CASSQSLSEKLFF
>TRBD1|TRBV14|TRBJ2-6
CASSQDHRDRLSRSAYSGANVLTF